This T cell receptor beta chain was obtained from a study of T cells after yellow fever vaccination. The wider study: Some fractions had low cell numbers, and these were prepared with SMART-Seq v4 Ultra Low Input.

A universal primer site and UMIs were added as TCR cDNA was made by 5'RACE template switching. TCRdb passed the 5' RACE reads through MiXCR, listing each CDR3 protein once. The sample has 350,000 to 450,000 distinct CDR3 sequences, 6.2% seen once. Points from the study as a whole: Repertoires obtained by FACS sorting could include abundant clonotypes that entered as contaminants from the bulk population. Weaker, the secondary response peaked sooner, at day 5 versus 15.

At least ten counts were recorded for this clonotype. The target antigen is unknown. V was shortened by 8 bases and J by 4 bases, with 8 bases between the two germline ends. CDR1 and CDR2 (germline): LGHNA, YSLEER. The CDR3 has 11 residues. The chain employs TRBV4-3 and TRBJ1-1; D perhaps matches TRBD1 (5 bases). This clonotype was sampled from a man under 40 who received the YFV17D yellow fever vaccine. Here the sequenced sample was PBMCs, taken 5 days after the yellow fever booster vaccination. The CDR3 DNA reads as TGCGCCAGCGGCACAGGCACTGAAGCTTTCTTT. It translates to CASGTGTEAFF.